Described below is a single T cell receptor beta chain sequence and its context. The V gene end was trimmed by 4 bases and the J gene end by 6 bases; junction bases not matched to a gene: 3. CDR3 length equals 13 residues. Germline V gene sequence: CDR1 SGHNT, CDR2 YYREEE (reference sequence). This record comes from a study of blood T cell repertoires in COVID-19. Assay used: immunoSEQ multiplex PCR; TCRdb lists only in-frame clones, some missing. The repertoire includes fewer than 250,000 clones, around 88% of them detected once, and about 8.9% sits in the top ten. The sequencing sample was made of peripheral blood. This rearrangement joins TRBV5-4 to TRBJ2-7; 11 bases agree with TRBD1. This sequence originates from a woman aged 45-65 years with acute or convalescent COVID-19. In DNA form, the CDR3 reads TGTGCCAGCAGCCAGGGACAGGGGGGCGAGCAGTACTTC. The encoded protein is CASSQGQGGEQYF.